Listed below are T cell receptor beta chains from one sample, sequenced in a study of long-term antiretroviral therapy in people with HIV. The assay was immunoSEQ multiplex PCR, and TCRdb's table has in-frame clones only and misses some. The data contain 25,000 to 30,000 clones, 85% to 90% of them singletons. The sequences come from unsorted PBMCs, collected roughly 4.8 years after starting antiretroviral therapy. The source of these receptors is a man aged 40-55 years with HIV. CDR3s include the opening cysteine and the closing phenylalanine or tryptophan. Fields, in order: D gene, clone size, J gene, V gene, CDR3 protein, CDR3 DNA. A D gene is named only where the DNA matches it firmly. Clone size is shown for a subset of rows, as once, few, many or a class of expanded clone.

.	.	TRBJ2-2	TRBV7-9	CASSTTSRNTGELFF	TGTGCCAGCAGCACCACTAGCAGGAACACCGGGGAGCTGTTTTTT
TRBD2	.	TRBJ2-1	TRBV11-3	CASSIGTSGSNEQFF	TGTGCCAGCAGCATAGGGACTAGCGGGAGCAATGAGCAGTTCTTC
TRBD1	once	TRBJ1-5	TRBV5-1	CASRPGTGYGNQPQHF	TGCGCCAGCAGACCCGGGACAGGGTATGGCAATCAGCCCCAGCATTTT
TRBD1	.	TRBJ1-2	TRBV7-9	CASSRTGNYGYTF	TGTGCCAGCAGCCGGACAGGGAACTATGGCTACACCTTC
.	.	TRBJ2-7	TRBV27	CASSLLPTGTYEQYF	TGTGCCAGCAGTCTACTCCCGACAGGTACCTACGAGCAGTACTTC
TRBD1	.	TRBJ2-2	TRBV27	CASSQAPLTGGQTGELFF	TGTGCCAGCAGCCAGGCCCCCCTGACAGGGGGACAAACCGGGGAGCTGTTTTTT
.	.	TRBJ2-7	TRBV7-7	CASSLDRSREQYF	TGTGCTAGCAGCTTAGACAGGTCCCGCGAGCAGTACTTC
.	few	TRBJ2-1	TRBV27	CASSEGLTRNEQFF	TGTGCCAGCAGTGAGGGACTGACGCGCAATGAGCAGTTCTTC
.	.	TRBJ2-7	TRBV5-1	CASSQGYEQYF	TGCGCCAGCAGTCAGGGCTACGAGCAGTACTTC
TRBD1	.	TRBJ1-1	TRBV19	CASSIDLAGTVTFF	TGTGCCAGTAGTATAGATCTGGCTGGGACAGTAACTTTCTTT
TRBD1	.	TRBJ2-7	TRBV5-5	CASSSRDRGQQYF	TGTGCCAGCAGCTCCCGGGACAGGGGCCAGCAGTACTTC
TRBD1	.	TRBJ2-2	TRBV5-4	CASSPSGGKTTGELFF	TGTGCCAGCAGCCCTTCAGGGGGTAAGACGACCGGGGAGCTGTTTTTT
.	.	TRBJ2-7	TRBV28	CASSPVDRRYEQYF	TGTGCCAGCAGCCCGGTTGATCGCCGATACGAGCAGTACTTC
TRBD1	.	TRBJ2-7	TRBV5-1	CASTRGQGVYEQYF	TGCGCCAGCACCCGGGGACAGGGGGTCTACGAGCAGTACTTC
.	.	TRBJ2-2	TRBV19	CATVTSRGFAGELFF	TGTGCCACCGTAACAAGCAGGGGTTTCGCCGGGGAGCTGTTTTTT
.	.	TRBJ2-5	TRBV30	CAWRPYVRYQETQYF	TGTGCCTGGAGGCCCTACGTCCGGTACCAAGAGACCCAGTACTTC
.	.	TRBJ2-7	TRBV30	CAWSPSLSEQYF	TGTGCCTGGAGTCCCTCTCTCAGCGAGCAGTACTTC
TRBD1	.	TRBJ2-1	TRBV11-3	CASSLDSGQGAWNEQFF	TGTGCCAGCAGCTTAGATTCGGGGCAGGGGGCTTGGAATGAGCAGTTCTTC
.	.	TRBJ2-2	TRBV27	CASSPLQGGPNTGELFF	TGTGCCAGCAGTCCCTTACAGGGGGGGCCAAACACCGGGGAGCTGTTTTTT
.	.	TRBJ2-2	TRBV5-4	CASSTNTGPNTGELFF	TGTGCCAGCAGCACGAATACGGGGCCGAACACCGGGGAGCTGTTTTTT
.	.	TRBJ2-7	TRBV28	CASSPLGLPEKTYEQYF	TGTGCCAGCAGTCCCTTGGGGTTACCTGAAAAAACCTACGAGCAGTACTTC
.	.	TRBJ2-1	TRBV7-9	CASSLAGLAEQFF	TGTGCCAGCAGCTTAGCAGGGCTAGCGGAGCAGTTCTTC
.	.	TRBJ1-3	TRBV5-4	CASSAGENGNTIYF	TGTGCCAGCAGTGCAGGGGAAAATGGAAACACCATATATTTT
TRBD2	.	TRBJ2-7	TRBV29-1	CSVEGRGASGSHEQYF	TGCAGCGTTGAGGGGCGGGGGGCTAGCGGGAGCCACGAGCAGTACTTC
.	.	TRBJ2-6	TRBV5-6	CASSLVQGAGANVLTF	TGTGCCAGCAGCTTGGTACAGGGAGCTGGGGCCAACGTCCTGACTTTC
.	.	TRBJ2-7	TRBV7-2	CASSLDQGSYEQYF	TGTGCCAGCAGCTTAGATCAGGGATCCTACGAGCAGTACTTC
TRBD1	.	TRBJ1-4	TRBV30	CAWSLDRVNEKLFF	TGTGCCTGGAGTTTGGACAGGGTAAACGAAAAACTGTTTTTT
.	.	TRBJ2-3	TRBV7-3	CASSSGTSTDTQYF	TGTGCCAGCAGCTCCGGGACAAGCACAGATACGCAGTATTTT